This record looks at one T cell receptor beta chain sequence and its context. Its antigen is still unknown. The sample comes from a study of cytomegalovirus exposure and HLA in healthy donors. Notes on the study in general: In a later analysis, V- and J-gene trimming of beta chains associated with a DCLRE1C missense variant, replicated independently.

Germline CDR1 is SNHLY and CDR2 is FYNNEI. This CDR3 region has 14 residues. The V gene end was trimmed by 5 bases and the J gene end by 4 bases; junction bases not matched to a gene: 4. Primers: 60 Vbeta forward and 13 Jbeta reverse. Sequencing was performed with immunoSEQ multiplex PCR; in TCRdb, only in-frame clones are kept and a portion is missing. The sample carries 100,000 to 150,000 clones, roughly 80% recorded once. This receptor was identified in a man younger than 35 in good health and CMV-seropositive. V and J are TRBV2 and TRBJ1-5; 8 bases fit TRBD1. The sequenced sample consisted of PBMCs. CDR3 loop: CASSQGADNQPQHF. The CDR3 coding sequence is TGTGCCAGCAGTCAGGGGGCTGATAATCAGCCCCAGCATTTT.